This T cell receptor (beta chain) was identified in a study of T cell repertoires in cytomegalovirus infection. At least ten counts were recorded for this clonotype. TCRdb called the reads again in MiXCR, with one record for every CDR3 protein. Here the sample spans hundreds of thousands of distinct CDR3 sequences, about a tenth being singletons. Germline V gives CDR1 SGHNT, CDR2 YYREEE (reference sequence). Trimming cost V 0 bases and J 5 bases, with 12 bases left between them. The CDR3 is 15 residues long. The gene calls are TRBV5-4 and TRBJ2-1; the D gene is possibly TRBD2 (5 bases). This clonotype originated in a human donor in good health (CMV status not recorded). Some clones in this sample may be carry-over from other donors' samples. Sequencing was carried out using PBMCs. The CDR3 DNA sequence: TGTGCCAGCAGCTTGGAAGACTCGGGAAACAATGAGCAGTTCTTC. Translated, it gives CASSLEDSGNNEQFF. The variable domain in full, with the rest retrieved from reference TRBV5-4 and TRBJ2-1, is ETGVTQSPTHLIKTRGQQVTLRCSSQSGHNTVSWYQQALGQGPQFIFQYYREEENGRGNFPPRFSGLQFPNYSSELNVNALELDDSALYLCASSLEDSGNNEQFFGPGTRLTVL.